This TCR beta chain was captured in a study of T cells in localized non-small cell lung cancer. General study findings and limits: Increased T cell density in blood showed an association with longer overall survival. Appearances in adjacent lung were noted for a median approximately 58 of the top 100 tumor clones. Tumor showed lower T cell clonality than uninvolved adjacent lung, where it was highest. The tumor had only one region sequenced, so heterogeneity remains possible.

The CDR3 totals 16 residues. Per germline, CDR1 SEHNR and CDR2 FQNEAQ (reference sequence). V was shortened by 5 bases and J by 1 base, with 14 bases between the two germline ends. With regard to this clone: Its target is not known.

Repertoires were generated with immunoSEQ multiplex PCR, while TCRdb's copy carries only in-frame clones and drops some. The sample carries about 24,000 clones, about 90% recorded once. This sample comprised peripheral blood, obtained before any cancer treatment. The receptor's source is a male donor older than 55 with stage II squamous cell lung carcinoma. V gene TRBV7-9 combines with J gene TRBJ2-2, with a weak D call TRBD1 (5 bases). The CDR3 sequence: CASSATQGENTGELFF. CDR3 nucleotide sequence: TGTGCCAGCAGCGCCACGCAAGGGGAGAACACCGGGGAGCTGTTTTTT.